The TCR beta chain described here comes from a study of T cell changes during pregnancy in multiple sclerosis. Method: immunoSEQ multiplex PCR; TCRdb's copy keeps in-frame clones and lacks some. Found here are tens of thousands of clones, approximately 94% of them singletons; the top ten hold 0.65% to 0.95%. Trimming removed 0 bases at V and 5 bases at J, with 14 bases between. This CDR3 is 15 amino acids long. The germline CDR1 and CDR2 sequences are SGHRS and YFSETQ. The chain carries TRBV5-1 and TRBJ1-1, with D possibly matching TRBD1 (6 bases). The TCR was taken from a female donor with multiple sclerosis, enrolled in a pregnancy study. The material sequenced was peripheral blood, taken in the third trimester of pregnancy. CDR3 residues: CASSLEGGLRTEAFF. CDR3 DNA: TGCGCCAGCAGCTTGGAGGGGGGGCTGCGGACTGAAGCTTTCTTT.